One sample yielded the 3 T cell receptor beta chains listed below, sequenced in a study of blood T cell repertoires in COVID-19. The data were produced by immunoSEQ multiplex PCR, yet TCRdb's version contains in-frame clones alone and is incomplete. This table holds 200,000 or so clones, 88% found once. The sequencing input was peripheral blood. Receptors were obtained from a man aged 45-60 years with COVID-19, enrolled during active disease.

This sequence joins TRBV18 and TRBJ1-4; 7 bases line up with TRBD1. Germline values: CDR1 KGHSH, CDR2 LQKENI. V lost 2 bases and J lost 4; bases outside the gene matches: 1. The CDR3 totals 14 residues. CDR3 residues: CASSPAGGNEKLFF. Written as DNA, the CDR3 is TGTGCCAGCTCACCAGCAGGGGGTAATGAAAAACTGTTTTTT.

The CDR3 is CASSERRQASSGANVLTF. The DNA for the CDR3 is TGTGCCAGCAGTGAAAGACGGCAGGCGTCCTCTGGGGCCAACGTCCTGACTTTC. The rearrangement uses TRBV6-1 and TRBJ2-6, with unresolved D. V gave up 2 bases and J gave up 0 bases, with 14 bases separating them. The CDR3 length is 18 residues. CDR1 is MNHNS, CDR2 SASEGT, per germline.

The V and J genes are TRBV10-3 and TRBJ2-3, with a possible D match to TRBD2 (5 bases). The germline V gene encodes CDR1 ENHRY and CDR2 SYGVKD. V lost 4 bases and J 0 bases, leaving 11 bases between the germline ends. The CDR3 contains 15 residues. CDR3 bases: TGTGCCATCAGTGCCCTAGAGGGAAGCACAGATACGCAGTATTTT. Translation gives CAISALEGSTDTQYF.